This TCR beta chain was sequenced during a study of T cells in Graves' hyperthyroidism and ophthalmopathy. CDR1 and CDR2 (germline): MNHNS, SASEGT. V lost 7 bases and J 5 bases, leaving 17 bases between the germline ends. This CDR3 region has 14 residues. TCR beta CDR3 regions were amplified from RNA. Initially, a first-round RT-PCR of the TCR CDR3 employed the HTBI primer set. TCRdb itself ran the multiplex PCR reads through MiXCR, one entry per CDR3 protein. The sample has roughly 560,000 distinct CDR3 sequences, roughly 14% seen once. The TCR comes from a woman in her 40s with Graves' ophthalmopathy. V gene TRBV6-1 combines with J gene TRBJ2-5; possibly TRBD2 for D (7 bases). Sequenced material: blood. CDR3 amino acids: CASNEGGGSETQYF. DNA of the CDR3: TGTGCCAGCAACGAAGGGGGGGGCTCGGAGACCCAGTACTTC.